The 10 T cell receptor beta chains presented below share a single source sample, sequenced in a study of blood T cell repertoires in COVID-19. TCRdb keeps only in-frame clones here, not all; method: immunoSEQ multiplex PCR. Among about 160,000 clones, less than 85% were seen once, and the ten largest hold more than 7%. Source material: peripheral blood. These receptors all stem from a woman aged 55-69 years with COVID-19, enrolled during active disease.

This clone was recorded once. The CDR3: CASSQGAGGSNEQFF. CDR3 in DNA: TGTGCCAGCAGCCAAGGAGCGGGAGGGTCCAATGAGCAGTTCTTC. The chain uses TRBV6-5 and TRBJ2-1; 10 bases fit TRBD2. Germline-derived CDR1 and CDR2 are MNHEY and SVGAGI. The CDR3 runs 15 residues. Trimming took 6 bases from V and 6 from J; bases not matched to a gene: 8.

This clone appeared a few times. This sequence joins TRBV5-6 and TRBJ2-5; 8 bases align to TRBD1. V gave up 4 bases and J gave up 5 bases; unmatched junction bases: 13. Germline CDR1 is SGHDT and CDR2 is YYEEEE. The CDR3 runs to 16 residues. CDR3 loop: CASSAAGQGMWETQYF. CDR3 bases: TGTGCCAGCAGCGCTGCAGGACAGGGAATGTGGGAGACCCAGTACTTC.

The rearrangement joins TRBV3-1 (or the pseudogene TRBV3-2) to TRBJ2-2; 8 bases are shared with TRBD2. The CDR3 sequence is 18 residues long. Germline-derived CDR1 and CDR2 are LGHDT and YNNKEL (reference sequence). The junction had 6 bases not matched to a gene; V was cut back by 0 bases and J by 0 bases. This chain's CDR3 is CASSQEGVAGTNTGELFF. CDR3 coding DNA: TGTGCCAGCAGCCAAGAGGGGGTAGCGGGGACGAACACCGGGGAGCTGTTTTTT.

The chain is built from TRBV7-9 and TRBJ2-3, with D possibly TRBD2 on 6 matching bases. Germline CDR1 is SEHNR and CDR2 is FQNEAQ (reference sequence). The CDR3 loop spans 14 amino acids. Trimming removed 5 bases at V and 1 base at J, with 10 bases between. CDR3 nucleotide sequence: TGTGCCAGCAGCATAAGCGGGCGCACAGATACGCAGTATTTT. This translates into CASSISGRTDTQYF.

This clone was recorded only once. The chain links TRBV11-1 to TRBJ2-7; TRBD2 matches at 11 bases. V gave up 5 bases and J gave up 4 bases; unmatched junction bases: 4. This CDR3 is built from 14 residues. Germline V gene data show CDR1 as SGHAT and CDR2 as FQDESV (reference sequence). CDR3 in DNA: TGTGCCAGCAGCCTTGGGACTAGCGGTTACGAGCAGTACTTC. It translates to CASSLGTSGYEQYF.

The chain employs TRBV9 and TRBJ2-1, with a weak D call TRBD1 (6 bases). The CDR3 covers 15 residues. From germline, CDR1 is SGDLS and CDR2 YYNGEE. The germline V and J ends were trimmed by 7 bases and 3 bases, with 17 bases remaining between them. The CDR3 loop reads CASGAGQGNYNEQFF. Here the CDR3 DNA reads TGTGCCAGCGGGGCGGGCCAGGGGAACTACAATGAGCAGTTCTTC.

The DNA for the CDR3 is TGTGCCAGTTCGGCGTTGGGGCGGAGCAATCAGCCCCAGCATTTT. Translated, it gives CASSALGRSNQPQHF. This chain connects TRBV19 to TRBJ1-5, with D perhaps TRBD1 (5 bases). The CDR3 is 15 residues long. The V gene's germline CDR1 is LNHDA and CDR2 SQIVND (reference sequence). Trimming removed 8 bases from V and 1 base from J, with 15 bases in between.

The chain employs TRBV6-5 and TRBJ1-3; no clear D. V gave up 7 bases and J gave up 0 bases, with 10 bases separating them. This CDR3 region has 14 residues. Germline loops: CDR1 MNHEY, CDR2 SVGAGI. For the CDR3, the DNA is TGTGCCAGCACCCGGGCGGGCTCTGGAAACACCATATATTTT. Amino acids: CASTRAGSGNTIYF.

CDR3 in amino acids: CATAPYSNYGYTF. In nucleotides, the CDR3 is TGTGCTACCGCGCCGTACAGCAACTATGGCTACACCTTC. The chain employs TRBV28 and TRBJ1-2; D ambiguous. The CDR3 is 13 amino acids. In germline, CDR1 is MDHEN, CDR2 SYDVKM.

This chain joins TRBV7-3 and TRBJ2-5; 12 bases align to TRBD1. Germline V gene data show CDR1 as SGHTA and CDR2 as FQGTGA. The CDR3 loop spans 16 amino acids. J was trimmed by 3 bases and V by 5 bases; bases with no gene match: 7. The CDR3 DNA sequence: TGTGCCAGCAGCCCGTGGGGACAGGGGGCTAAAGAGACCCAGTACTTC. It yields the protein CASSPWGQGAKETQYF.